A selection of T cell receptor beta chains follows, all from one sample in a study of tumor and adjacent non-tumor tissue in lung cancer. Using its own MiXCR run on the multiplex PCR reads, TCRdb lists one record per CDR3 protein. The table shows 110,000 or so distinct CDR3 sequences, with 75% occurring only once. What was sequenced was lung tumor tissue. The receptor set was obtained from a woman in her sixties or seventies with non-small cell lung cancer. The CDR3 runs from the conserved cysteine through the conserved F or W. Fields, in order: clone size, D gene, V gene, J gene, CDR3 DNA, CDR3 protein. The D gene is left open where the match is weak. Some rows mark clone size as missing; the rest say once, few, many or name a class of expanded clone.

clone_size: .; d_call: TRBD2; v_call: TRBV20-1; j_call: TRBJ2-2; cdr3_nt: TGCAGTGCTAATGGACGGAGCGGGGAGCTGTCTTTT; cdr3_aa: CSANGRSGELSF
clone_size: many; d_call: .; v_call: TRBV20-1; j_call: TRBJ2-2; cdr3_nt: TGCAGTGCTAGAGTAGCCGGGTTTATCACCGGGGAGCTGTTTTTT; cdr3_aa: CSARVAGFITGELFF
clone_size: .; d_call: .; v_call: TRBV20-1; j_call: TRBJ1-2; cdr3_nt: TGCTGTGCTAGAAATCAAAGGGTAATTAACTATGGCTACACCTTC; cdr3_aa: CCARNQRVINYGYTF
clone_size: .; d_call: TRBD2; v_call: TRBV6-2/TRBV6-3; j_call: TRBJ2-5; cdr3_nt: TGTGCCAACAAGACACGTAGTAGCGGGGAAAAGACCCAGAACTTC; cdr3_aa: CANKTRSSGEKTQNF
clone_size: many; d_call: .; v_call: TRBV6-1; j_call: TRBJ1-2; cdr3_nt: TGTGCCAGCAGGGAACAGTCCGATGGCTACACCTTC; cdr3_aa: CASREQSDGYTF
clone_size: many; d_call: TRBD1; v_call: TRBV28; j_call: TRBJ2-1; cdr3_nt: TGTGCCAGCATCTTAGACAGGGTAGTCAATGAGCAGTTCTTC; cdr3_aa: CASILDRVVNEQFF
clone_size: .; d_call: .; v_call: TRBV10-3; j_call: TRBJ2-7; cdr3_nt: TGTGCCTCTAAGCGCAGGGAATACGAGCAGTATTTC; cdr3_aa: CASKRREYEQYF
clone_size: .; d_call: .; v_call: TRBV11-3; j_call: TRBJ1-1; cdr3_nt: TGTGCCAGCAGCATAGATTCGGAGGGAGGCACTGAAGCTGTCTTT; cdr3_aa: CASSIDSEGGTEAVF
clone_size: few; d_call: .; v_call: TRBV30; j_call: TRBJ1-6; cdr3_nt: TGTGCCTGGAGTAAAGGGCAGGGTGATTCACCCCTCCACTTT; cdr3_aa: CAWSKGQGDSPLHF
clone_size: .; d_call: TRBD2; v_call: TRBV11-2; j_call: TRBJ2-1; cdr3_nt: TGTGCCAGCAGCTTAGTGGGACTAGCGGGAAATACATACAATGAGCAGATCTTC; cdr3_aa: CASSLVGLAGNTYNEQIF
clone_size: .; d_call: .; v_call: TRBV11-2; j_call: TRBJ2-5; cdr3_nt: TGTGCCAGGAGCCCCCTAGTCCAAGAGACCCAGTACTTC; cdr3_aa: CARSPLVQETQYF
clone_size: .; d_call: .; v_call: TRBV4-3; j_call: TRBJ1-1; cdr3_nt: TGCACCAACAGCCAAGGTGGAAGGAACACAGAAGCTTTCTTT; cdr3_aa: CTNSQGGRNTEAFF
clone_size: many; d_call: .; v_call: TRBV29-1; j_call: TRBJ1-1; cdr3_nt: TGCAGCGGGCAGACCACTGAAGCTTTCTTT; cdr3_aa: CSGQTTEAFF
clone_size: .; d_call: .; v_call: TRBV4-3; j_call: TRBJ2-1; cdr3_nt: TGCGCCAGCACCCATAGAAAGTACGGGGGGCGAACCCACAATGAGCAGTTCTTC; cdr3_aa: CASTHRKYGGRTHNEQFF
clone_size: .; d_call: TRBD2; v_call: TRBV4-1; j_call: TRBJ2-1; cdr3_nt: TGCGCCAGCAGCCAAAACGGCGGGAGGTCCTACAATGAGCACTTCTTC; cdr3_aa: CASSQNGGRSYNEHFF
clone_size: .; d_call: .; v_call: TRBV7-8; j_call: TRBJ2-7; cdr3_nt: TGTGCCAACAGCATAGAAGTACGGCACCAATACTACGAGCAGTACTTC; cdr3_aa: CANSIEVRHQYYEQYF
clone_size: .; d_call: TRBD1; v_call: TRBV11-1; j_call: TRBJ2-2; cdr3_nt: TGTGTCACTAGCGCCTGGACAGGGGTGAACACAGGGGAGCTGTTTTTT; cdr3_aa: CVTSAWTGVNTGELFF
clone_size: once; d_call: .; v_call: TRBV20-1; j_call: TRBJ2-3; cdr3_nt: TGCAGTACTAGAGATTTTTACCTCACAGATACGCAGTATTTT; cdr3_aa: CSTRDFYLTDTQYF
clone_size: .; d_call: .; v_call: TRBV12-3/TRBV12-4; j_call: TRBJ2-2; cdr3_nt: TGTGCCAGTAGACTGCGGGACGGTTCAAACACCGTGGAGCTGTTTTTT; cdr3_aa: CASRLRDGSNTVELFF
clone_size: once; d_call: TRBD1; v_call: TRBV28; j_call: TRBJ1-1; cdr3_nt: TGTGCCAGCAGACCTACCAGGGGGCAGGGGGCTGAAGGTTTCTTT; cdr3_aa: CASRPTRGQGAEGFF
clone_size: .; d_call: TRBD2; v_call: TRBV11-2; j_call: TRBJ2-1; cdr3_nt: TGTGCCAGCAGCTCACAGCGGGGCTCCTACAATGAGCAGTTCTTC; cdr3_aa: CASSSQRGSYNEQFF
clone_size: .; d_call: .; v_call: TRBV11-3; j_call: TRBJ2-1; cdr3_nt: TGTGCCAGCAGCCCCATAGGGCCGGGTTACAATGAGCAGTTCTTC; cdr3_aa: CASSPIGPGYNEQFF
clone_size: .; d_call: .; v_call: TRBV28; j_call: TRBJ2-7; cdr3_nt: TGTACCAGCAGTTTATTAGGGGGACATGTCAACGAGCAGTACTTC; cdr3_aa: CTSSLLGGHVNEQYF
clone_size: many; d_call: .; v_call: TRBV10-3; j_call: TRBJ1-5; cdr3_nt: TGTGCCATCAGACCCACAGGAGACGGTCAGCCCCAGCATTTT; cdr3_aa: CAIRPTGDGQPQHF
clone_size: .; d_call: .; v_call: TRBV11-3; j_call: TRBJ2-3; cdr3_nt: TGTGCCAGCAGTGGACATACGCAATATTTT; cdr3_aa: CASSGHTQYF
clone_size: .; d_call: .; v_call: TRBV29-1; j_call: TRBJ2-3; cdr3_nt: TGCATCGTAGGGCAGGGTGGGGATACGCAGTATTTT; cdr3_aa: CIVGQGGDTQYF
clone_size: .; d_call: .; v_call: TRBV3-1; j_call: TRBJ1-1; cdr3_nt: TGTGCCAGCAGCCAAGGGATGAACACTGAAGCTTTCTTT; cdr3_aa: CASSQGMNTEAFF
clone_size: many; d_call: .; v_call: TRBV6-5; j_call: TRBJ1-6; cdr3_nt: TGTGCCAGCAGTTACTCAACGGAGAGTTCACCCCTCCACTTT; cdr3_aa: CASSYSTESSPLHF
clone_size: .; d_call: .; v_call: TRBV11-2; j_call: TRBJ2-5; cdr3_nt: TGTGCCAGCAGTCCACAGGGCGATCTAGGGACCCAGTACTTC; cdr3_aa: CASSPQGDLGTQYF
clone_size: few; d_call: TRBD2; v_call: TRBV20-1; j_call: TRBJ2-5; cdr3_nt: TGCAGTGCACCCCCTTCTAGCGGAATATCCCAAGAGACCCAGTACTTC; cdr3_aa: CSAPPSSGISQETQYF
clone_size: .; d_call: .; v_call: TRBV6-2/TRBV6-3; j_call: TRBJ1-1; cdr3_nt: TGTGCCAGCAGTTATCTCACATGGAACACTGAAGCTTTCTTT; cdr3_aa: CASSYLTWNTEAFF
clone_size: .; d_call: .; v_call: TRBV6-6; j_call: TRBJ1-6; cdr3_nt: TGTGCCAGCAGTTATGACGAAGAGAGCTCCTATAATTCGCCCCTCCACTTT; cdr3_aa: CASSYDEESSYNSPLHF
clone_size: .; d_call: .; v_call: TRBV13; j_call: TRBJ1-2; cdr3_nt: TGTGTCAGCAGCTGGGGACAAGGATGCTACACCTTC; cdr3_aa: CVSSWGQGCYTF
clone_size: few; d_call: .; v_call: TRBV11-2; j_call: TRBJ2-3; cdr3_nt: TGTACCAGCAGCTTAGAGGGCGCGGGGACGCGGTATTTT; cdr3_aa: CTSSLEGAGTRYF
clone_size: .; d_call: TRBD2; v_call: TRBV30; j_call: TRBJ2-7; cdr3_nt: TGTGCCAGGACCAAGGGACTAGCGGGAGTTTACGAGCAGTATTTC; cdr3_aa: CARTKGLAGVYEQYF
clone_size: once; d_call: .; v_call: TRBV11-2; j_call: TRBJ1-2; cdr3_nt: TGTGCCAGCAGCTTACTCCTCGGGACAAACAACTATGGCTACACCTTC; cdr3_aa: CASSLLLGTNNYGYTF
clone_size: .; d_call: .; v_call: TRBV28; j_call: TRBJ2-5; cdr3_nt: TGTGCCAGCAGATGGGTGATGGAAGAGACCCAGTACTTC; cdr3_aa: CASRWVMEETQYF
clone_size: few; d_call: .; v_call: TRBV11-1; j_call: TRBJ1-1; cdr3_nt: TGTCCCGACAGCCGGGACCGCAACACTGAAGCTTTCTTT; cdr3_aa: CPDSRDRNTEAFF
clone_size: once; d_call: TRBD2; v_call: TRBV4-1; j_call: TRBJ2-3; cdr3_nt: TGCGCCATCAGCTTAAAACCGAGCGGGACCACAGATACGCAGTATTTT; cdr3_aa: CAISLKPSGTTDTQYF
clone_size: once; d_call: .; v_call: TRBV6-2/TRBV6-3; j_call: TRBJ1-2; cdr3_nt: TGTGCCGGCAGTTACTCTACAGTGAGAGGAACCTATGGCTATACTTTC; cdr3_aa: CAGSYSTVRGTYGYTF
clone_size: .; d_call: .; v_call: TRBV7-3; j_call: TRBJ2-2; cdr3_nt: TGTGCCAGCAGCCGGACAGTGGGCAACACCGGGGAGCTGTTTTTT; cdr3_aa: CASSRTVGNTGELFF
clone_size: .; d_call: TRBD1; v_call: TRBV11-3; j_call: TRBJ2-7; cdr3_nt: TGTGCCAGCAACTTAGACGGGACAGGCTCCTACGAGCAGTACTTC; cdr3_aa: CASNLDGTGSYEQYF
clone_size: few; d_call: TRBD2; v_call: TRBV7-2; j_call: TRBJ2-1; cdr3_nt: TGTGCCAGCAGCCCAGGGACTATTCAAAAGGGAGAGCAGTTCTTC; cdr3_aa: CASSPGTIQKGEQFF
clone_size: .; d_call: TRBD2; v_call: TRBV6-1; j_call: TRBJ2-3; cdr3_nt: TGTGCTAGGAGTGAAGAATGGCGGGGGTATACGCAGTATTTT; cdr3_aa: CARSEEWRGYTQYF
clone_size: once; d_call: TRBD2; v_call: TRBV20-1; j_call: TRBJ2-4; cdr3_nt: TGCACTGCTAGACGACAGTGGGAGGGGGCCAAAAACATTCAGTACTTC; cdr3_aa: CTARRQWEGAKNIQYF
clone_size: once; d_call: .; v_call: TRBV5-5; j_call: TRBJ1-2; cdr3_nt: TGTGCCAGGAGCAGGGATCCTAACTACGGCTACACCTTC; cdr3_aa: CARSRDPNYGYTF
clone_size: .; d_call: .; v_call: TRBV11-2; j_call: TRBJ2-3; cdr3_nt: TGTGCCAGCAGCGCCATCGGGACGTCCACAGATACGAAGTATTTT; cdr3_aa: CASSAIGTSTDTKYF
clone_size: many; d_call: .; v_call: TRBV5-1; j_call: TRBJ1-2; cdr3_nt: TGCGCCAGCAGCTTAGAAAACGCCGAGGGGCCCCGAGGCTACACCTTC; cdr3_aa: CASSLENAEGPRGYTF
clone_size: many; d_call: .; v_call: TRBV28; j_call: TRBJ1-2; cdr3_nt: TGTGCCAGCAGTACCCCAGGACAGAACTGGGGCTACACCTTC; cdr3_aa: CASSTPGQNWGYTF
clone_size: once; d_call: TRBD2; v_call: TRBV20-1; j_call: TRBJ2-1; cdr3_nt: TGCAGTGTTAGAGATGCGCGCGGGGGTGACAATGAGCAGTTATTC; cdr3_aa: CSVRDARGGDNEQLF